The 28 T cell receptor beta chains below come from one sample, sequenced in a study of T cell responses to AZD1222 COVID-19 vaccine. Produced via immunoSEQ multiplex PCR; TCRdb's table is partial and in-frame only. In the table there are 140,000 to 150,000 clones, about 91% of which are singletons. Sequencing used peripheral blood, obtained on day 0 of AZD1222 vaccination. These receptors were collected from an adult in good health.

This CDR3 reads CASYSQGTGANVLTF. The DNA of the CDR3 is TGTGCCAGTTACTCACAGGGAACTGGGGCCAACGTCCTGACTTTC. The chain is built from TRBV27 and TRBJ2-6, with D possibly being TRBD1 (6 bases). V lost 9 bases to trimming and J lost 2 bases, with 14 bases between them. Germline values: CDR1 MNHEY, CDR2 SMNVEV (reference sequence). This CDR3 is built from 15 residues.

The gene calls are TRBV5-1 and TRBJ2-7, with D possibly matching TRBD1 (5 bases). The CDR3 is 14 amino acids. Trimming pared 1 base from V and 6 bases from J, leaving 14 bases between. Germline lookup yields CDR1 SGHRS and CDR2 YFSETQ. This CDR3 is CASSLYQGTGEQYF. CDR3 bases: TGCGCCAGCAGCTTGTATCAGGGAACAGGCGAGCAGTACTTC.

The chain couples TRBV28 to TRBJ1-1; 10 bases match TRBD1. This CDR3 region has 14 residues. CDR1 and CDR2 from the germline V gene are MDHEN and SYDVKM. Unmatched junction bases numbered 5, after V lost 3 bases and J lost 7 bases. This CDR3 reads CASSFGQGVSEAFF. CDR3 DNA sequence: TGTGCCAGCAGTTTTGGACAGGGGGTGAGTGAAGCTTTCTTT.

The chain couples TRBV6-4 to TRBJ1-2; 8 bases fit TRBD1. V shed 5 bases and J 4 bases; nucleotides not matched to a gene: 6. Germline CDR1 MRHNA, CDR2 SNTAGT. CDR3 size: 14 residues. The DNA for the CDR3 is TGTGCCAGCAGTTCCGGGACAGGCGGCTATGGCTACACCTTC. Translating it yields CASSSGTGGYGYTF.

V gene TRBV14 combines with J gene TRBJ2-3; 9 bases line up with TRBD2. Germline CDR1 SGHDN, CDR2 FVKESK. The junction had 11 bases not matched to a gene; V was cut back by 4 bases and J by 6 bases. This CDR3 is built from 16 residues. The CDR3 reads CASSRGGGGAKDTQYF. In nucleotides, the CDR3 is TGTGCCAGCAGCCGGGGCGGCGGGGGGGCCAAGGATACGCAGTATTTT. The variable domain in full, with the rest retrieved from reference TRBV14 and TRBJ2-3, is EAGVTQFPSHSVIEKGQTVTLRCDPISGHDNLYWYRRVMGKEIKFLLHFVKESKQDESGMPNNRFLAERTGGTYSTLKVQPAELEDSGVYFCASSRGGGGAKDTQYFGPGTRLTVL.

The chain recombines TRBV29-1 with TRBJ1-5; D gene unclear. Germline assignment: CDR1 SQVTM and CDR2 ANQGSEA. The CDR3 is 13 residues long. The V end lost 6 bases, the J end lost 2 bases, and 11 bases lay between the germline ends. The CDR3 is CSVTDSGNQPQHF. CDR3 bases: TGCAGCGTCACGGATAGCGGCAATCAGCCCCAGCATTTT. The full variable domain, rest sourced from reference TRBV29-1 and TRBJ1-5, is SAVISQKPSRDICQRGTSLTIQCQVDSQVTMMFWYRQQPGQSLTLIATANQGSEATYESGFVIDKFPISRPNLTFSTLTVSNMSPEDSSIYLCSVTDSGNQPQHFGDGTRLSIL.

The rearrangement uses TRBV5-1 and TRBJ1-2; weak D call: TRBD1 (5 bases). Germline V CDR1 and CDR2: SGHRS, YFSETQ. V lost 4 bases, J lost 4 bases, and 14 bases lay in between. The CDR3 runs 14 residues. CDR3 sequence reads: CASSHGQGAYGYTF. The CDR3 DNA is TGCGCCAGCAGCCACGGGCAGGGCGCCTATGGCTACACCTTC.

The chain employs TRBV3-1 (or the pseudogene TRBV3-2) and TRBJ1-2; 7 bases map to TRBD1. In germline, CDR1 is LGHDT, CDR2 YNNKEL (reference sequence). The V segment lost 4 bases and the J segment 8 bases; nucleotides outside the gene matches: 13. This CDR3 is built from 15 residues. The CDR3 DNA is TGTGCCAGCAGCCTGACAGGGCGCCAGCTGGGAGGCTACACCTTC. Translated: CASSLTGRQLGGYTF.

This chain uses TRBV7-2 with TRBJ1-3, with 10 bases aligning to TRBD1. The germline V gene has CDR1 SGHTA and CDR2 FQGNSA. V was pared by 3 bases and J by 0 bases, with 11 bases of the junction left unmatched. The CDR3 consists of 19 residues. The CDR3 bases are TGTGCCAGCAGCTTGGCCGGGACAGGGGCGATGAACTCTGGAAACACCATATATTTT. Protein sequence: CASSLAGTGAMNSGNTIYF. Full variable domain (rest looked up from reference TRBV7-2 and TRBJ1-3): GAGVSQSPSNKVTEKGKDVELRCDPISGHTALYWYRQSLGQGLEFLIYFQGNSAPDKSGLPSDRFSAERTGGSVSTLTIQRTQQEDSAVYLCASSLAGTGAMNSGNTIYFGEGSWLTVV.

The chain has TRBV19 and TRBJ1-5, with D maybe TRBD1 (5 bases). The V end lost 7 bases, the J end lost 2 bases, and 12 bases lay between the germline ends. The CDR3 extends over 14 amino acids. Germline-derived CDR1 and CDR2 are LNHDA and SQIVND (reference sequence). The CDR3 loop reads CASTRLQGNQPQHF. For the CDR3, the DNA is TGTGCCAGTACTCGATTACAGGGCAATCAGCCCCAGCATTTT.

The chain combines TRBV18 with TRBJ2-7; D may match TRBD1 or TRBD2 (5 bases each). The CDR3 is 13 amino acids. The germline V and J ends were trimmed by 5 bases and 3 bases, with 11 bases remaining between them. Germline CDR1 and CDR2: KGHSH and LQKENI. As DNA, the CDR3 is TGTGCCAGCTCAGCCGGGACCGGCTACGAGCAGTACTTC. Translated, it gives CASSAGTGYEQYF.

This chain uses TRBV4-1 with TRBJ1-1; D gene ambiguous. The CDR3 is 13 residues long. Germline V CDR1 and CDR2: MGHRA, YSYEKL. Trimming cost V 5 bases and J 1 base, with 8 bases left between them. The chain's CDR3 is CASSIRQNTEAFF. The CDR3 DNA is TGCGCCAGCAGCATACGACAGAACACTGAAGCTTTCTTT.

The V and J genes are TRBV7-9 and TRBJ1-6; D is undetermined. The CDR3 loop spans 12 amino acids. In germline, CDR1 is SEHNR, CDR2 FQNEAQ (reference sequence). V lost 5 bases and J lost 10, with 9 bases in between. The CDR3 loop reads CASSPGRSPLHF. The CDR3 DNA reads as TGTGCCAGCAGCCCAGGCAGATCACCCCTCCACTTT.

The J gene is TRBJ2-1, the V gene TRBV5-8; D uncertain. The CDR3 consists of 16 residues. Deletions cut 0 bases from V and 7 bases from J, with 17 bases between. From germline, CDR1 is SGHTS and CDR2 YDEGEE. For the CDR3, the DNA is TGTGCCAGCAGCTTGGAGGTGGGTGTACACACTAATGAGCAGTTCTTC. It yields the protein CASSLEVGVHTNEQFF. The whole variable domain, remainder taken from reference TRBV5-8 and TRBJ2-1, is EAGVTQSPTHLIKTRGQQATLRCSPISGHTSVYWYQQALGLGLQFLLWYDEGEERNRGNFPPRFSGRQFPNYSSELNVNALELEDSALYLCASSLEVGVHTNEQFFGPGTRLTVL.

The rearrangement joins TRBV27 to TRBJ1-1; D remains unclear. V was shortened by 6 bases and J by 6 bases, with 14 bases between the two germline ends. Germline CDR1 reads MNHEY; CDR2 reads SMNVEV (reference sequence). The CDR3 spans 13 residues. The CDR3 is CASRREGNPEAFF. The CDR3 DNA reads as TGTGCCAGCAGGCGGGAGGGTAACCCTGAAGCTTTCTTT.

The genes are TRBV19 and TRBJ2-1; D is perhaps TRBD2 (7 bases). Trimming took off 3 bases at V and 5 bases at J, with 17 bases between the two ends. The CDR3 sequence is 16 residues long. Germline values: CDR1 LNHDA, CDR2 SQIVND (reference sequence). The CDR3 DNA is TGTGCCAGTAGTATGTCTAGGGGGGGGGAAGACAATGAGCAGTTCTTC. It yields the protein CASSMSRGGEDNEQFF.

This clone has a single count. The gene calls are TRBV10-3 and TRBJ1-2, with a possible D match to TRBD1 (6 bases). The CDR3 contains 15 residues. The V and J ends lost 4 bases and 5 bases respectively, with 17 bases between them. From germline, CDR1 is ENHRY and CDR2 SYGVKD. The CDR3 DNA follows: TGTGCCATCAGTGCAAATGACCGAGGGGGGTATGGCTACACCTTC. Protein product: CAISANDRGGYGYTF.

This chain uses TRBV19 with TRBJ1-2, with D hard to call. The CDR3 is made up of 15 amino acids. V lost 3 bases and J lost 2, with 13 bases in between. Germline loops: CDR1 LNHDA, CDR2 SQIVND (reference sequence). CDR3 nucleotide sequence: TGTGCCAGTAGTATTGGACCGTTGAGAAACTATGGCTACACCTTC. Its translation is CASSIGPLRNYGYTF.

CDR3 in amino acids: CASSSTTPEGAGELFF. CDR3 bases: TGTGCCAGCAGTTCAACAACCCCGGAGGGGGCCGGGGAGCTGTTTTTT. The V gene is TRBV6-5, the J gene TRBJ2-2; D may match TRBD1 or TRBD2 (6 bases each). The ends were cut back, 4 bases at V and 6 bases at J, with 18 bases in the middle. CDR3 length equals 16 residues. Germline V gene data show CDR1 as MNHEY and CDR2 as SVGAGI.

The gene calls are TRBV19 and TRBJ1-2; the D is unclear. V shed 4 bases and J shed 4 bases, with 16 bases lying between them. Per germline, CDR1 LNHDA and CDR2 SQIVND (reference sequence). This CDR3 region has 15 residues. CDR3 protein: CASSTRQRGGYGYTF. CDR3 bases: TGTGCCAGTAGTACCCGTCAAAGAGGCGGCTATGGCTACACCTTC.

This rearrangement joins TRBV6-2 or TRBV6-3 to TRBJ1-2; no clear D gene. CDR3 size: 15 residues. Germline CDR1 reads MNHEY; CDR2 reads SVGEGT. The V end was cut by 0 bases, the J end by 4 bases, with 12 bases between. The CDR3 nucleotides read TGTGCCAGCAGTTACTCGGAGGGCGCTGGCTATGGCTACACCTTC. Protein: CASSYSEGAGYGYTF.

This chain links TRBV20-1 with TRBJ2-6, with D perhaps TRBD1 or TRBD2 (6 bases each). V dropped 3 bases and J dropped 2 bases, with 14 bases sitting between them. Germline values: CDR1 DFQATT, CDR2 SNEGSKA (reference sequence). The CDR3 totals 16 residues. The CDR3 loop reads CSASNRGRAGANVLTF. CDR3 sequence (DNA): TGCAGTGCTAGTAATCGGGGGCGGGCTGGGGCCAACGTCCTGACTTTC.

The chain has TRBV19 and TRBJ1-1; a weak D match, TRBD1 (5 bases). The V end lost 6 bases, the J end lost 4 bases, and 18 bases lay between the germline ends. The CDR3 is 15 residues long. Germline lookup yields CDR1 LNHDA and CDR2 SQIVND (reference sequence). Here the CDR3 DNA reads TGTGCCAGTAGCCCCGGGAGGGGACGGGGCACTGAAGCTTTCTTT. Its translation: CASSPGRGRGTEAFF. The full variable domain, completed using reference TRBV19 and TRBJ1-1, is DGGITQSPKYLFRKEGQNVTLSCEQNLNHDAMYWYRQDPGQGLRLIYYSQIVNDFQKGDIAEGYSVSREKKESFPLTVTSAQKNPTAFYLCASSPGRGRGTEAFFGQGTRLTVV.

This chain uses TRBV27 with TRBJ2-7; D possibly corresponds to TRBD1 (5 bases). The germline CDR1 and CDR2 sequences are MNHEY and SMNVEV (reference sequence). This CDR3 has 15 residues. With 4 bases removed from V and 0 bases from J, the gap between germline ends came to 13 bases. CDR3 residues: CASSYTGQSSYEQYF. The CDR3 coding sequence is TGTGCCAGCAGTTATACAGGCCAGAGCTCCTACGAGCAGTACTTC.

The rearrangement uses TRBV4-2 and TRBJ1-5, with TRBD1 identical over 8 bases. CDR1 and CDR2 from the germline V gene are LGHNA and YNFKEQ. CDR3 size: 17 residues. The trim removed 0 bases at V and 7 bases at J, leaving 11 bases unmatched. The CDR3 loop reads CASSQDQGAGARQPQHF. The DNA for the CDR3 is TGTGCCAGCAGCCAAGACCAGGGGGCAGGGGCTAGGCAGCCCCAGCATTTT.

The chain combines TRBV3-1 (or the pseudogene TRBV3-2) with TRBJ1-2; D is unclear. Germline V gives CDR1 LGHDT, CDR2 YNNKEL (reference sequence). V was trimmed by 1 base and J by 8 bases, leaving 11 bases between them. The CDR3 length is 13 residues. The CDR3 DNA is TGTGCCAGCAGCCAAGTGGGCCCTCGGGGCTACACCTTC. Protein sequence: CASSQVGPRGYTF.

The chain is built from TRBV30 and TRBJ2-7; the D is unclear. Trimming shortened V by 1 base and J by 6 bases, and 10 bases separated the two germline ends. Germline CDR1 and CDR2: GTSNPN and SVGIG (reference sequence). The CDR3 length is 12 residues. The DNA of the CDR3 is TGTGCCTGGAGTGGGACCAGGTTCGAGCAGTACTTC. Protein sequence: CAWSGTRFEQYF.

This chain links TRBV25-1 with TRBJ2-3; D possibly uses TRBD1 or TRBD2 (6 bases each). The CDR3 sequence is 15 residues long. Trimming took off 0 bases at V and 5 bases at J, with 12 bases between the two ends. The germline CDR1 and CDR2 sequences are MGHDK and SYGVNS. The DNA for the CDR3 is TGTGCCAGCAGTGAATACGGGGGCCCGAAAGATACGCAGTATTTT. Amino acids: CASSEYGGPKDTQYF.